What follows describes a single T cell receptor beta chain. A few counts support this clone. There is no known antigen for this receptor. Per-base quality was not reported, and no clone a single base away is much larger than it. This sample is drawn from a study of a mutant IDH1 vaccine in newly diagnosed glioma (dated by TCRdb to the early 2020s). About the investigation overall: Of the 25 to 40 patients who were treated, around 62% were male and around 40% were female, and the mean age was about 37 years. Before enrollment, most patients had been given radiochemotherapy with temozolomide as standard therapy, while the rest had received either radiotherapy alone or temozolomide alone. Longitudinal TCRB deep sequencing was performed for roughly 27 treated patients wherever samples were available for exploratory analyses. Peripheral blood was drawn at six visits: V03 (baseline), V05, V07, V10, V12 and V13.

The library was prepared using the immunoSEQ multiplex PCR assay. The hsTCRB Kit was used according to the manufacturer's protocol to amplify rearranged TCR beta chain sequences. Sequencing of TCRB libraries was carried out on an Illumina MiSeq. Turning to the authors' computational methods: Demultiplexing, trimming and gene mapping were performed with the kit vendor's proprietary platform. Not all clones reach the TCRdb copy of this immuneACCESS table, which keeps in-frame sequences only. Checked studies attribute under half of the gap to unresolved V genes and leave the rest unexplained. The DNA gave D and trimming, while V, J and clone size come from that table. The sample has approximately 88,000 clones on record, roughly 78% of them singletons. Roughly 7% of the sample rests with the top ten. Via the germline V gene, CDR1 is SQVTM and CDR2 ANQGSEA. The germline V and J ends show losses of 4 bases and 0 bases respectively, and no gene match explains 2 bases of the junction. Spanning cysteine to phenylalanine, the CDR3 consists of 13 amino acids. The sequence is cut down to CDR3 DNA, 39 bases in frame from base 1.

In light of the paper, this sample's time point label describes: baseline, week 1 (first vaccination visit). The treatment or condition label, read with the paper, signifies: pre-vaccination baseline after standard-of-care therapy. All donors had newly diagnosed IDH1-mutant astrocytomas of WHO grade 3 or 4 that showed loss of nuclear ATRX. The samples were drawn from NOA16, a multicentre, single-arm, open-label phase I trial in Germany that tested a mutant IDH1 peptide vaccine in humans for the first time. Blood drawn at visit V03 was used as the baseline sample for immunogenicity testing. Genomic DNA for TCRB sequencing was extracted from EDTA blood using the DNeasy Blood and Tissue Kit. What the study reported, not specific to this receptor: It was noted by the authors that analyses of patient blood samples could not be reproduced owing to sample limitations. Pseudoprogression seemed to be unrelated to changes in the top peripheral T cell clonotypes found by TCRB sequencing. Selection of PBMC samples for TCRB deep sequencing was based on availability. Immune responses induced by the vaccine were seen in over 90% of patients across multiple MHC alleles.

The receptor was isolated from a man aged 40-50 years with glioma. The V and J segments used are TRBV29-1 and TRBJ1-2; 7 central bases correspond to TRBD1. The sequencing here drew on PBMCs, taken from a glioma patient treated with radiotherapy, temozolomide or both. The CDR3 loop reads CSVGQGANYGYTF. The DNA is TGCAGCGTTGGGCAGGGGGCTAACTATGGCTACACCTTC.